Each of the 31 T cell receptor beta chains below was sequenced from the same sample in a study of OX40 agonist ivuxolimab in advanced cancers. Libraries were prepared by immunoSEQ multiplex PCR; TCRdb keeps only in-frame clonotypes and omits some of them. The sample lists about 60,000 clones, around 82% occurring once. The specimen was CD4+ or CD8+ T cells sorted from blood, collected in a trial of the OX40 agonist ivuxolimab. These receptors were taken from an adult with an advanced solid tumor such as melanoma, head and neck, liver or kidney cancer.

This chain joins TRBV7-9 and TRBJ2-7, with 8 bases fitting TRBD1. Germline V gene data show CDR1 as SEHNR and CDR2 as FQNEAQ (reference sequence). The CDR3 is made up of 18 amino acids. J was trimmed by 1 base and V by 5 bases; bases with no gene match: 16. CDR3 DNA: TGTGCCAGCAGCCGAAGAGGCGGACAGGGCGTCCTATCCTACGAGCAGTACTTC. This encodes CASSRRGGQGVLSYEQYF.

V gene TRBV2 combines with J gene TRBJ2-3, with D unresolved. Germline V gene sequence: CDR1 SNHLY, CDR2 FYNNEI. The CDR3 spans 11 residues. V was clipped by 5 bases and J by 6 bases, with 6 bases between them. As DNA, the CDR3 is TGTGCCAGCAGTCTCGGGGATACGCAGTATTTT. The encoded protein is CASSLGDTQYF.

CDR3 sequence: CASSSTLVGEAFF. The DNA for the CDR3 is TGTGCCAGCAGCTCCACGTTAGTCGGCGAAGCTTTCTTT. The genes are TRBV7-3 and TRBJ1-1; D unclear. V gave up 4 bases and J gave up 8 bases, with 14 bases separating them. The V gene's germline CDR1 is SGHTA and CDR2 FQGTGA. The CDR3 has 13 amino acids.

This clone has a handful of counts. The genes are TRBV11-2 and TRBJ1-6, with TRBD1 matching 8 bases. The CDR3 is made up of 15 amino acids. The V segment lost 0 bases and the J segment 7 bases; nucleotides outside the gene matches: 2. Germline V CDR1 and CDR2: SGHAT, FQNNGV. CDR3 sequence reads: CASSLDGQGNSPLHF. The DNA for the CDR3 is TGTGCCAGCAGCTTAGATGGACAGGGAAATTCACCCCTCCACTTT.

The chain combines TRBV7-6 with TRBJ2-1; 10 nucleotides align to TRBD2. The V gene's germline CDR1 is SGHVS and CDR2 FNYEAQ. V shed 5 bases, J shed 0 bases, and the junction held 10 bases outside the gene matches. CDR3 length: 18 residues. The CDR3 is CASSPPPSGGLSYNEQFF. CDR3 nucleotide sequence: TGTGCCAGCAGCCCCCCGCCTAGCGGGGGCCTCTCCTACAATGAGCAGTTCTTC.

The rearrangement joins TRBV11-2 to TRBJ2-5, with D hard to call. Germline lookup yields CDR1 SGHAT and CDR2 FQNNGV. CDR3 length equals 14 residues. V gave up 0 bases and J gave up 6 bases, with 11 bases separating them. The CDR3 DNA reads TGTGCCAGCAGCTTAGAGGTGGTGGAAAAGACCCAGTACTTC. Encoded protein: CASSLEVVEKTQYF.

Only a few counts were recorded for this clone. The J gene is TRBJ2-1, the V gene TRBV9; 8 bases agree with TRBD1. J gave up 3 bases and V 2 bases, and 10 bases lay outside the gene matches. The germline gives CDR1 SGDLS, CDR2 YYNGEE. The CDR3 runs to 17 residues. CDR3 DNA sequence: TGTGCCAGCAGCGTGTCCGGGACAGGACTTGGCTACAATGAGCAGTTCTTC. Translation: CASSVSGTGLGYNEQFF.

This clone came up once. The V and J genes are TRBV11-3 and TRBJ2-5; D is ambiguous. The CDR3 is made up of 14 amino acids. V was pared by 4 bases and J by 4 bases, with 13 bases between. The germline CDR1 and CDR2 sequences are SGHNT and YENEEA. This chain's CDR3 is CASSSGPYGETQYF. As DNA, the CDR3 is TGTGCCAGCAGCTCCGGACCTTACGGAGAGACCCAGTACTTC.

The sample holds a few counts of this clone. This CDR3 reads CASSETGDSPLHF. In DNA, the CDR3 is TGTGCCAGCAGTGAAACAGGGGATTCACCCCTCCACTTT. The chain couples TRBV6-4 to TRBJ1-6; 7 bases align to TRBD1. V lost 3 bases, J lost 8 bases, and 1 base stayed unmatched. Looked up from germline, CDR1 is MRHNA and CDR2 is SNTAGT. The CDR3 covers 13 residues.

Only one count was recorded for this clone. The chain recombines TRBV27 with TRBJ1-4; D is perhaps TRBD1 (5 bases). This CDR3 has 15 residues. V shed 3 bases and J shed 4 bases, with 12 bases lying between them. Germline V lookup: CDR1 MNHEY, CDR2 SMNVEV (reference sequence). CDR3 region: CASSFQGVGNEKLFF. DNA of the CDR3: TGTGCCAGCAGTTTTCAGGGAGTGGGTAATGAAAAACTGTTTTTT.

This clone was seen only a few times. The rearrangement links TRBV19 to TRBJ2-7, with TRBD1 identical over 7 bases. The ends lost 4 bases at V and 5 bases at J; junction bases unmatched: 17. Germline V gives CDR1 LNHDA, CDR2 SQIVND (reference sequence). This CDR3 has 17 amino acids. The CDR3 DNA follows: TGTGCCAGTAGTACCCAACAGGGGCCCAGTCCCTTCCACGAGCAGTACTTC. Translated: CASSTQQGPSPFHEQYF.

V gene TRBV27 combines with J gene TRBJ2-7; D might be TRBD1 or TRBD2, each matching 5 bases. This CDR3 spans 13 amino acids. V gave up 9 bases and J gave up 0 bases, with 12 bases separating them. Germline V lookup: CDR1 MNHEY, CDR2 SMNVEV (reference sequence). CDR3 in amino acids: CASARGSSYEQYF. CDR3 bases: TGTGCCAGTGCCCGGGGCAGCTCCTACGAGCAGTACTTC.

V usage is TRBV18 and J usage is TRBJ2-1; D is possibly TRBD1 or TRBD2 (6 bases each). CDR1 and CDR2 (germline): KGHSH, LQKENI. The V gene lost 2 bases and the J gene lost 7 bases, with 9 bases spanning the gap. CDR3 length equals 13 residues. The CDR3 loop reads CASSPGGGNEQFF. The CDR3 DNA reads as TGTGCCAGCTCACCAGGAGGGGGAAATGAGCAGTTCTTC.

J is TRBJ1-2 and V is TRBV6-5; D is possibly TRBD1 (5 bases). Trimming took off 5 bases at V and 5 bases at J, with 9 bases between the two ends. The CDR3 sequence is 12 residues long. From germline, CDR1 is MNHEY and CDR2 SVGAGI. CDR3 DNA sequence: TGTGCCAGCAGTGAGGGACCTTATGGCTACACCTTC. Amino acid sequence: CASSEGPYGYTF.

This clone was counted between two and nine times. The V call is TRBV6-4, the J call TRBJ1-2, with 8 positions matching TRBD1. CDR1 is MRHNA, CDR2 SNTAGT, per germline. The CDR3 loop spans 15 amino acids. V shed 4 bases, J shed 0 bases, and the junction held 4 bases outside the gene matches. The CDR3 reads CASSVGTGPNYGYTF. In nucleotides, the CDR3 is TGTGCCAGCAGTGTCGGGACAGGCCCTAACTATGGCTACACCTTC.

The CDR3 loop is CAISESGGELFF. For the CDR3, the DNA is TGTGCCATCAGTGAGTCGGGCGGGGAGCTGTTTTTT. The chain recombines TRBV10-3 with TRBJ2-2; D unclear. V was clipped by 0 bases and J by 7 bases, with 3 bases between them. Germline assignment: CDR1 ENHRY and CDR2 SYGVKD. This CDR3 comprises 12 residues.

The chain carries TRBV11-2 and TRBJ2-1, with 10 positions matching TRBD1. J lost 4 bases, V lost 4 bases, and 10 bases had no gene match. The germline V gene encodes CDR1 SGHAT and CDR2 FQNNGV. This CDR3 comprises 17 residues. CDR3 protein: CASSSISPGQGYNEQFF. In DNA form, the CDR3 reads TGTGCCAGCAGCTCCATTAGTCCGGGACAGGGGTACAATGAGCAGTTCTTC.

The chain employs TRBV5-6 and TRBJ1-4, with D unresolved. CDR3 length equals 14 residues. The germline V and J ends were trimmed by 6 bases and 8 bases, with 17 bases remaining between them. Germline V gene data show CDR1 as SGHDT and CDR2 as YYEEEE. CDR3 DNA sequence: TGTGCCAGCACCTCAGACGGACTGAAGGAAAAACTGTTTTTT. Protein product: CASTSDGLKEKLFF.

This clone was counted between two and nine times. The same CDR3 is also encoded by other DNA sequences in this sample. The chain recombines TRBV4-3 with TRBJ2-5, with 8 bases aligning to TRBD2. The germline V gene encodes CDR1 LGHNA and CDR2 YSLEER. After removal of 1 base from V and 5 bases from J, the junction contained 12 bases not matched to a gene. The CDR3 spans 17 residues. CDR3 nucleotide sequence: TGCGCCAGCAGCCAAGGGCCAGCGGGGGATGGGGGGGAGACCCAGTACTTC. Amino acids: CASSQGPAGDGGETQYF.

This clone has more than one count but fewer than ten. V gene TRBV6-6 combines with J gene TRBJ1-5, with D possibly TRBD1 on 5 matching bases. Germline-derived CDR1 and CDR2 are MNHNY and SVGAGI (reference sequence). V shed 2 bases and J shed 7 bases, with 9 bases lying between them. CDR3 length: 13 amino acids. In DNA form, the CDR3 reads TGTGCCAGCAGTTACGCAGAGGGGCAGCCCCAGCATTTT. Its protein is CASSYAEGQPQHF.

The rearrangement links TRBV30 to TRBJ2-3, with 10 bases matching TRBD2. V was pared by 2 bases and J by 2 bases, with 7 bases of the junction left unmatched. The CDR3 extends over 16 amino acids. From germline, CDR1 is GTSNPN and CDR2 SVGIG (reference sequence). This CDR3 reads CAWSSVTSGYTDTQYF. For the CDR3, the DNA is TGTGCCTGGAGTAGTGTGACTAGCGGGTACACAGATACGCAGTATTTT.

The J gene is TRBJ1-5, the V gene TRBV6-6; 8 bases are a match to TRBD1. The trim removed 6 bases at V and 6 bases at J, leaving 7 bases unmatched. In germline, CDR1 is MNHNY, CDR2 SVGAGI (reference sequence). The length of the CDR3 is 14 residues. CDR3 sequence: CASSPDRAGQPQHF. The CDR3 nucleotides are TGTGCCAGCAGCCCGGACAGGGCGGGTCAGCCCCAGCATTTT.

A few counts support this clone. A junction boundary mismatches the germline segment, possibly from a read error. The chain is built from TRBV7-7 and TRBJ1-1, with TRBD1 as a possible D gene (5 bases). The CDR3 has 15 amino acids. Per the germline V gene, CDR1 is SSHAT and CDR2 is FNYEAQ (reference sequence). CDR3 residues: CASSLPPGQNTEAFF. The CDR3 DNA is TGTGCTAGCAGCTTACCTCCAGGACAGAACACTGAAGCTTTCTTT. Filled out from reference TRBV7-7 and TRBJ1-1, the complete variable domain reads GAGVSQSPRYKVTKRGQDVTLRCDPISSHATLYWYQQALGQGPEFLTYFNYEAQPDKSGLPSDRFSAERPEGSISTLTIQRTEQRDSAMYRCASSLPPGQNTEAFFGQGTRLTVV.

The chain joins TRBV5-5 to TRBJ1-1; tentatively, D is TRBD1 (5 bases). V was clipped by 0 bases and J by 7 bases, with 10 bases between them. CDR3 length equals 13 residues. Germline V gene data show CDR1 as SGHKS and CDR2 as YYEKEE (reference sequence). CDR3 DNA: TGTGCCAGCAGCTTGGGTTGGGGCTTTGAAGCTTTCTTT. Encoded protein: CASSLGWGFEAFF.

The rearrangement uses TRBV19 and TRBJ1-2; D not resolved. Trimming stripped 6 bases from V and 0 bases from J, with 14 bases between. The CDR3 runs 15 residues. The germline CDR1 and CDR2 sequences are LNHDA and SQIVND (reference sequence). This CDR3 is CASSGIDTANYGYTF. Here the CDR3 DNA reads TGTGCCAGTAGCGGCATCGATACAGCTAACTATGGCTACACCTTC.

The chain recombines TRBV18 with TRBJ1-1; the match to TRBD1 covers 7 bases. The V gene's germline CDR1 is KGHSH and CDR2 LQKENI. This CDR3 spans 18 amino acids. With V trimmed by 3 bases and J by 0 bases, 13 bases remained unmatched. CDR3 region: CASSPQGVGGFMNTEAFF. The CDR3 coding sequence is TGTGCCAGCTCACCTCAGGGGGTCGGGGGTTTCATGAACACTGAAGCTTTCTTT.

J is TRBJ2-3 and V is TRBV25-1; 7 bases line up with TRBD1. The ends lost 5 bases at V and 0 bases at J; junction bases unmatched: 8. In germline, CDR1 is MGHDK, CDR2 SYGVNS. The CDR3 runs 16 residues. The CDR3 spells CASSRPLTGSTDTQYF. In nucleotides, the CDR3 is TGTGCCAGCAGTCGGCCACTGACAGGGAGCACAGATACGCAGTATTTT.

The gene calls are TRBV9 and TRBJ2-1; D is tentatively TRBD1 or TRBD2 (5 bases each). V lost 4 bases and J lost 7, with 12 bases in between. Germline V CDR1 and CDR2: SGDLS, YYNGEE. CDR3 length: 13 amino acids. CDR3 in DNA: TGTGCCAGCAGCAGGGACGCAGTAAATGAGCAGTTCTTC. It is translated as CASSRDAVNEQFF.

The V gene is TRBV14, the J gene TRBJ2-1; the D gene is possibly TRBD1 (6 bases). Trimming pared 3 bases from V and 5 bases from J, leaving 11 bases between. Germline values: CDR1 SGHDN, CDR2 FVKESK. This CDR3 is built from 14 residues. CDR3 loop: CASSQRTVNNEQFF. CDR3 sequence (DNA): TGTGCCAGCAGCCAGAGGACAGTCAACAATGAGCAGTTCTTC.

Regarding this clone: One junction end does not reproduce the germline sequence, and a read error may be involved. The rearrangement links TRBV7-6 to TRBJ2-2; D is possibly TRBD1 or TRBD2 (5 bases each). This CDR3 contains 14 residues. Germline V gives CDR1 SGHVS, CDR2 FNYEAQ. The CDR3 region is CASSSRENAGELFF. The CDR3 DNA reads as TGTGCCAGCAGCTCCAGGGAGAACGCCGGGGAGCTGTTTTTT.

The CDR3 here is CASSLEASGYTF. The CDR3 DNA is TGTGCCAGCAGCTTAGAGGCCAGTGGCTACACCTTC. This chain links TRBV11-2 with TRBJ1-2, with D unclear. Germline V CDR1 and CDR2: SGHAT, FQNNGV. V was clipped by 0 bases and J by 7 bases, with 6 bases between them. This CDR3 is 12 amino acids long.